Described below is a single T cell receptor beta chain sequence and its context. Its antigen remains unknown. V lost 2 bases to trimming and J lost 1 base, with 11 bases between them. Germline CDR1 reads ENHRY; CDR2 reads SYGVKD. This CDR3 comprises 15 residues. This entry comes from a study of cytomegalovirus exposure and HLA in healthy donors. Study conclusions and caveats: Later analysis showed TCR association rates varying by HLA locus, highest for DRB1 and lowest for HLA-C.

The PCR contained 60 Vbeta and 13 Jbeta primers. Clones were sequenced by immunoSEQ multiplex PCR, and TCRdb holds only the in-frame ones, with some missing. The table includes about 130,000 clones, around 80% detected once. This receptor was taken from a man aged 25 to 40 in good health. The V call is TRBV10-3, the J call TRBJ1-1; the D is unclear. The sequenced sample was PBMCs. The chain's CDR3 is CAISEPGRGNTEAFF. In DNA form, the CDR3 reads TGTGCCATCAGTGAGCCTGGACGGGGGAACACTGAAGCTTTCTTT.